This T cell receptor (beta chain) originates from a study of blood T cell repertoires in COVID-19. Study information: Sources were T cells, B-cell-depleted T cells, or PBMCs; the material itself was cDNA or gDNA.

The CDR3 is 17 amino acids. TCRdb keeps only in-frame clones here, not all; method: immunoSEQ multiplex PCR. The sample holds around 100,000 clones, around four fifths seen once. The sequence derives from a middle-aged man with active or convalescent COVID-19. The rearrangement links TRBV21-1 to TRBJ1-5. TRBV21-1 is classified as a pseudogene. Material: peripheral blood. For the CDR3, the DNA is TGTGCCAGCAGCCGACGGAGAGGATGCGATTTCAATCAGCCCCAGCATTTT. This encodes CASSRRRGCDFNQPQHF.